The 25 T cell receptor beta chains presented below share a single source sample, sequenced in a study of OX40 agonist ivuxolimab in advanced cancers. The library was made by the immunoSEQ multiplex PCR assay. What TCRdb holds here is the immuneACCESS table cut down to in-frame rearrangements. Part of the clones is not present; checked against another copy, under half of the missing clones reflect an unresolved V gene, and the others are unexplained. The sample has 55,000 to 70,000 clones on record, about 85% of them singletons. The ten largest clones capture 3.7% of the sample. Source: CD4+ or CD8+ T cells sorted from blood, taken in a trial of the OX40 agonist ivuxolimab. Source of these receptors: an adult with an advanced solid tumor such as melanoma, head and neck, liver or kidney cancer.

The chain recombines TRBV15 with TRBJ2-1; D unclear. There are 13 residues in the CDR3. Trimming removed 5 bases from V and 11 bases from J, with 16 bases in between. In germline, CDR1 is LNHNV, CDR2 YYDKDF (reference sequence). CDR3 protein: CATSSSPSGQQFF. The CDR3 DNA is TGTGCCACCAGCTCCAGCCCCTCCGGACAGCAGTTCTTC.

This chain links TRBV5-5 with TRBJ2-2; no reliable D call. Trimming pared 5 bases from V and 3 bases from J, leaving 11 bases between. The germline gives CDR1 SGHKS, CDR2 YYEKEE (reference sequence). CDR3 length equals 14 residues. This chain's CDR3 is CASRLQGYTGELFF. CDR3 bases: TGTGCCAGCAGGTTGCAAGGGTACACCGGGGAGCTGTTTTTT.

The chain combines TRBV4-1 with TRBJ1-1; D is undetermined. The V end was cut by 6 bases, the J end by 0 bases, with 20 bases between. The CDR3 is made up of 17 amino acids. Per germline, CDR1 MGHRA and CDR2 YSYEKL. This chain's CDR3 is CASRNAPRRRVNTEAFF. The CDR3 DNA follows: TGCGCCAGCAGGAATGCCCCGAGGCGGAGGGTGAACACTGAAGCTTTCTTT.

The chain is built from TRBV11-3 and TRBJ2-1; 7 bases are shared with TRBD1. CDR1 is SGHNT and CDR2 is YENEEA in the germline V gene. V was clipped by 5 bases and J by 15 bases; unmatched bases: 10. The CDR3 runs 12 residues. CDR3 in amino acids: CASSLRQGKRFF. DNA of the CDR3: TGTGCCAGCAGCCTAAGACAGGGCAAAAGGTTCTTC.

V is TRBV4-1 and J is TRBJ2-7; 9 bases agree with TRBD1. The CDR3 totals 17 residues. Germline CDR1 MGHRA, CDR2 YSYEKL. The J segment lost 2 bases and the V segment lost 4 bases, leaving 12 bases of the junction unmatched. The CDR3 sequence: CASSRKRDREFPYEQYF. The CDR3 DNA follows: TGCGCCAGCAGCCGGAAGCGGGACAGGGAATTTCCCTACGAGCAGTACTTC.

The V gene is TRBV6-5, the J gene TRBJ2-7; D not certain. The CDR3 runs to 11 residues. The V gene's germline CDR1 is MNHEY and CDR2 SVGAGI. V was trimmed by 0 bases and J by 9 bases, leaving 6 bases between them. CDR3 residues: CASSYSGGQYF. The CDR3 coding sequence is TGTGCCAGCAGTTACTCGGGCGGGCAGTACTTC.

This rearrangement joins TRBV5-1 to TRBJ2-7; no definite D call. Trimming shortened V by 1 base and J by 0 bases, and 8 bases separated the two germline ends. This CDR3 contains 14 residues. Germline V gives CDR1 SGHRS, CDR2 YFSETQ. CDR3 sequence reads: CASSLSSISYEQYF. Here the CDR3 DNA reads TGCGCCAGCAGCTTGAGTAGCATCTCCTACGAGCAGTACTTC.

The CDR3 region is CASRFLAGSRGEQFF. CDR3 coding DNA: TGCGCCAGCAGGTTTCTAGCGGGATCCCGGGGGGAGCAGTTCTTC. The rearrangement uses TRBV5-1 and TRBJ2-1; TRBD2 aligns across 9 bases. The CDR3 contains 15 residues. Germline V gives CDR1 SGHRS, CDR2 YFSETQ. V was clipped by 5 bases and J by 10 bases; unmatched bases: 13.

The rearrangement joins TRBV28 to TRBJ2-7; the D gene is possibly TRBD2 (5 bases). The CDR3 contains 13 residues. The V end lost 3 bases, the J end lost 4 bases, and 10 bases lay between the germline ends. Germline V CDR1 and CDR2: MDHEN, SYDVKM. The CDR3 is CASSLDLRYEQYF. CDR3 nucleotides: TGTGCCAGCAGTTTGGACTTGAGATACGAGCAGTACTTC.

The chain links TRBV6-1 to TRBJ2-1, with a possible D match to TRBD1 (6 bases). The CDR3 has 13 residues. CDR1 and CDR2 from the germline V gene are MNHNS and SASEGT. V lost 10 bases and J 2 bases, leaving 12 bases between the germline ends. The CDR3, as DNA: TGTGCCACCGTCCGGGACACCTACAATGAGCAGTTCTTC. This translates into CATVRDTYNEQFF.

CDR3 nucleotide sequence: TGTGCCAGCAGCGGGGACAGTCGCAGCACAGATACGCAGTATTTT. This sequence encodes CASSGDSRSTDTQYF. The rearrangement uses TRBV6-1 and TRBJ2-3, with TRBD1 matching over 7 bases. This CDR3 has 15 amino acids. Per germline, CDR1 MNHNS and CDR2 SASEGT. With 6 bases clipped from V and 0 bases from J, the junction kept 6 bases outside the gene matches.

V and J are TRBV11-2 and TRBJ2-6, with TRBD1 identical over 11 bases. The CDR3 covers 15 residues. The junction had 7 bases not matched to a gene; V was cut back by 5 bases and J by 10 bases. Germline V gene sequence: CDR1 SGHAT, CDR2 FQNNGV. The CDR3 sequence is CASSRRDRGGNVLTF. Written as DNA, the CDR3 is TGTGCCAGCAGCCGTCGGGACAGGGGGGGAAACGTCCTGACTTTC.

The V call is TRBV7-8, the J call TRBJ1-3, with D unclear. The length of the CDR3 is 14 residues. The germline V gene encodes CDR1 SGHVS and CDR2 FQNEAQ. V was clipped by 3 bases and J by 0 bases, with 6 bases between them. The CDR3 loop reads CASSFESSGNTIYF. The CDR3 DNA reads TGTGCCAGCAGCTTCGAAAGCTCTGGAAACACCATATATTTT.

The chain carries TRBV11-2 and TRBJ2-1; D possibly corresponds to TRBD2 (6 bases). The length of the CDR3 is 16 residues. CDR1 SGHAT and CDR2 FQNNGV come from the germline V gene. V lost 2 bases, J lost 4 bases, and 15 bases lay in between. Written as DNA, the CDR3 is TGTGCCAGCAGCTTAAACGCCGCGGGGCAGTACAATGAGCAGTTCTTC. Translation gives CASSLNAAGQYNEQFF.

In DNA form, the CDR3 reads TGTGCCACCAAACCGGGACAGGGTTACAATGAGCAGTTCTTC. It encodes CATKPGQGYNEQFF. The genes are TRBV19 and TRBJ2-1, with TRBD1 matching 9 bases. Germline loops: CDR1 LNHDA, CDR2 SQIVND (reference sequence). This CDR3 spans 14 amino acids. With V trimmed by 10 bases and J by 4 bases, 8 bases remained unmatched.

The chain links TRBV9 to TRBJ2-3, with 7 bases identical to TRBD2. V lost 0 bases and J lost 5; bases outside the gene matches: 12. The CDR3 is 17 residues long. Germline loops: CDR1 SGDLS, CDR2 YYNGEE. The CDR3 coding sequence is TGTGCCAGCAGCGTAGCACTCGGCGGGAGTATTGAAGATACGCAGTATTTT. It translates to CASSVALGGSIEDTQYF.

Concerning this clone itself: The same CDR3 also results from other DNA sequences found in this sample. This chain joins TRBV28 and TRBJ1-2; the D is unclear. Per germline, CDR1 MDHEN and CDR2 SYDVKM. This CDR3 is built from 11 residues. V lost 5 bases and J lost 1, with 2 bases in between. In nucleotides, the CDR3 is TGTGCCAGCAGTCTTAACTATGGCTACACCTTC. It encodes CASSLNYGYTF.

This clone has only one observation. The chain has TRBV11-2 and TRBJ2-7; D is unresolved. Germline V gene sequence: CDR1 SGHAT, CDR2 FQNNGV. V lost 8 bases to trimming and J lost 2 bases, with 10 bases between them. The CDR3 consists of 12 residues. CDR3 protein: CASGKSPYEQYF. The DNA for the CDR3 is TGTGCCAGCGGAAAATCCCCCTACGAGCAGTACTTC.

V is TRBV9 and J is TRBJ1-6; D not resolved. Trimming cost V 0 bases and J 8 bases, with 6 bases left between them. CDR1 SGDLS and CDR2 YYNGEE come from the germline V gene. The CDR3 sequence is 13 residues long. The CDR3 DNA reads TGTGCCAGCAGCGTAGAGCGTGATTCACCCCTCCACTTT. This gives the protein CASSVERDSPLHF.

This clone occurred once. V and J are TRBV28 and TRBJ1-5; D is unclear. Trimming removed 3 bases at V and 0 bases at J, with 6 bases between. The CDR3 consists of 14 residues. Germline V gene data show CDR1 as MDHEN and CDR2 as SYDVKM. CDR3 in amino acids: CASSFRYSNQPQHF. In nucleotides, the CDR3 is TGTGCCAGCAGTTTTCGCTATAGCAATCAGCCCCAGCATTTT.

The rearrangement links TRBV4-3 to TRBJ1-4; TRBD1 might be the D (6 bases). V lost 3 bases to trimming and J lost 3 bases, with 11 bases between them. CDR1 is LGHNA and CDR2 is YSLEER in the germline V gene. There are 15 residues in the CDR3. The DNA of the CDR3 is TGCGCCAGCAGCCAGGGGGGGCGGGCTAATGAAAAACTGTTTTTT. Residues: CASSQGGRANEKLFF.

The chain links TRBV14 to TRBJ2-5, with 7 bases fitting TRBD1. The better agreement between TRBJ2-7 and the DNA end casts doubt on the J call. Germline CDR1 reads SGHDN; CDR2 reads FVKESK. This CDR3 is 15 amino acids long. The CDR3 bases are TGTGCCAGCAGCCGGTTCCGGGACAGCTCCTACGAGCAGTACTTC. It yields the protein CASSRFRDSSYEQYF.

The chain employs TRBV5-6 and TRBJ2-7; no firm D call. Trimming removed 0 bases from V and 7 bases from J, with 11 bases in between. From germline, CDR1 is SGHDT and CDR2 YYEEEE. The CDR3 loop spans 13 amino acids. CDR3 bases: TGTGCCAGCAGCTTGGGACGGGCGCGGGAGCAGTACTTC. This translates into CASSLGRAREQYF.

This chain uses TRBV9 with TRBJ2-5; the D is unclear. The CDR3 loop spans 12 amino acids. V was shortened by 6 bases and J by 4 bases, with 10 bases between the two germline ends. Germline CDR1 SGDLS, CDR2 YYNGEE. In DNA, the CDR3 is TGTGCCAGCACCAAGGACGGAGAGACCCAGTACTTC. As protein: CASTKDGETQYF.

This chain connects TRBV27 to TRBJ2-6, with D possibly being TRBD2 (6 bases). The CDR3 runs to 16 residues. Between the trimmed V and J ends, which lost 5 bases and 2 bases, there was a span of 13 bases. Germline V gene data show CDR1 as MNHEY and CDR2 as SMNVEV (reference sequence). The CDR3 region has the DNA TGTGCCAGCAGTCTTATATGGGGGGCTGGGGCCAACGTCCTGACTTTC. This codes for CASSLIWGAGANVLTF.